Below, 11 T cell receptor beta chains from the same sample are listed, as sequenced in a study of beta chain features in type 1 diabetes. General observations from the study: TCRB CDR3 length was moderately but significantly reduced in all four CD4+ subsets of Type 1 diabetes patients.

These receptors' targets are unknown. The entirety of the isolated RNA underwent reverse transcription, so expressed TCRB transcripts were sequenced. TCRdb's table, derived via immunoSEQ multiplex PCR, lists solely in-frame clones and lacks some. Of 250,000 to 300,000 clones in the sample, around 22% were seen once. Sample: naive CD4+ T cells from blood. The receptor source for this set is a woman younger than 45 with type 1 diabetes.

This clone showed up just a few times. V and J are TRBV7-3 and TRBJ1-2; TRBD1 matches at 9 bases. The trim removed 5 bases at V and 6 bases at J, leaving 10 bases unmatched. The germline gives CDR1 SGHTA, CDR2 FQGTGA. This CDR3 spans 15 amino acids. CDR3 protein: CASSATGGGIDGYTF. CDR3 nucleotides: TGTGCCAGCAGCGCCACAGGGGGCGGAATAGATGGCTACACCTTC.

The rearrangement joins TRBV5-1 to TRBJ2-3; weak D call: TRBD1 (7 bases). V gave up 2 bases and J gave up 5 bases, with 24 bases separating them. This CDR3 region has 18 residues. Germline CDR1 and CDR2: SGHRS and YFSETQ. CDR3 amino acids: CASSFRRGTAQRLDTQYF. The CDR3 DNA follows: TGCGCCAGCAGCTTCCGCCGCGGGACAGCCCAGCGTTTAGATACGCAGTATTTT.

This clone was seen only a few times. The chain employs TRBV7-9 and TRBJ2-7; the match to TRBD1 covers 7 bases. J gave up 8 bases and V 7 bases, and 14 bases lay outside the gene matches. Germline CDR1 SEHNR, CDR2 FQNEAQ (reference sequence). The CDR3 contains 14 residues. CDR3 protein: CASTSTGWSGKQYF. DNA for the CDR3: TGTGCCAGCACCTCGACAGGGTGGTCGGGGAAGCAGTACTTC.

The V and J genes are TRBV5-1 and TRBJ1-4; TRBD1 matches 7 bases. V gave up 4 bases and J gave up 4 bases; unmatched junction bases: 4. The length of the CDR3 is 14 residues. Germline values: CDR1 SGHRS, CDR2 YFSETQ. CDR3 region: CASSTDRSNEKLFF. The CDR3 nucleotides are TGCGCCAGCAGCACGGACAGGAGTAATGAAAAACTGTTTTTT. Full variable domain (outside the CDR3, taken from reference TRBV5-1 and TRBJ1-4): KAGVTQTPRYLIKTRGQQVTLSCSPISGHRSVSWYQQTPGQGLQFLFEYFSETQRNKGNFPGRFSGRQFSNSRSEMNVSTLELGDSALYLCASSTDRSNEKLFFGSGTQLSVL.

J is TRBJ2-7 and V is TRBV19, with D perhaps matching TRBD1 (5 bases). V lost 4 bases, J lost 1 base, and 11 bases lay in between. Germline CDR1 LNHDA, CDR2 SQIVND (reference sequence). This CDR3 spans 14 amino acids. The CDR3 coding sequence is TGTGCCAGTAGTACACTGACAGATTCCTACGAGCAGTACTTC. It specifies CASSTLTDSYEQYF.

The chain couples TRBV19 to TRBJ1-5; 7 bases agree with TRBD1. Germline lookup yields CDR1 LNHDA and CDR2 SQIVND (reference sequence). V trimming: 6 bases; J trimming: 3 bases; junction bases outside the gene matches: 5. The CDR3 has 14 amino acids. CDR3 region: CASSQGQYNQPQHF. As DNA, the CDR3 is TGTGCCAGTAGCCAGGGACAGTACAATCAGCCCCAGCATTTT.

This clone was detected a few times. V usage is TRBV29-1 and J usage is TRBJ2-5; D uncertain. CDR3 length: 13 residues. Trimming removed 5 bases from V and 0 bases from J, with 10 bases in between. CDR1 and CDR2 (germline): SQVTM, ANQGSEA. The DNA of the CDR3 is TGCAGCGTTTTCAGCGTGTACCAAGAGACCCAGTACTTC. Translation gives CSVFSVYQETQYF.

This clone was observed a few times. This chain joins TRBV2 and TRBJ2-5, with 7 positions matching TRBD1. Germline V gives CDR1 SNHLY, CDR2 FYNNEI. The CDR3 has 15 amino acids. J lost 4 bases, V lost 2 bases, and 7 bases had no gene match. The CDR3 sequence is CASSEQGGDGETQYF. CDR3 nucleotides: TGTGCCAGCAGTGAACAAGGGGGCGACGGAGAGACCCAGTACTTC.

This clone has just a few counts. The chain carries TRBV29-1 and TRBJ2-3; D unclear. V was cut by 4 bases and J by 0 bases, with 11 bases left in between. This CDR3 has 14 amino acids. Germline loops: CDR1 SQVTM, CDR2 ANQGSEA. This chain's CDR3 is CSVVGTGSTDTQYF. CDR3 sequence (DNA): TGCAGCGTTGTCGGCACCGGGAGCACAGATACGCAGTATTTT.

The chain has TRBV28 and TRBJ1-2; TRBD1 aligns across 7 bases. The V and J ends lost 3 bases and 3 bases, in that order; junction bases with no gene match: 7. In germline, CDR1 is MDHEN, CDR2 SYDVKM. CDR3 length equals 15 residues. The DNA of the CDR3 is TGTGCCAGCAGTTTCACCGACAGGGCACACTATGGCTACACCTTC. As protein: CASSFTDRAHYGYTF.

The chain employs TRBV5-1 and TRBJ1-3; a possible D gene is TRBD1 (5 bases). The V end lost 2 bases, the J end lost 0 bases, and 9 bases lay between the germline ends. Per germline, CDR1 SGHRS and CDR2 YFSETQ. This CDR3 region has 15 residues. CDR3 amino acids: CASSFRGSSGNTIYF. CDR3 nucleotide sequence: TGCGCCAGCAGCTTTAGGGGTAGCTCTGGAAACACCATATATTTT.